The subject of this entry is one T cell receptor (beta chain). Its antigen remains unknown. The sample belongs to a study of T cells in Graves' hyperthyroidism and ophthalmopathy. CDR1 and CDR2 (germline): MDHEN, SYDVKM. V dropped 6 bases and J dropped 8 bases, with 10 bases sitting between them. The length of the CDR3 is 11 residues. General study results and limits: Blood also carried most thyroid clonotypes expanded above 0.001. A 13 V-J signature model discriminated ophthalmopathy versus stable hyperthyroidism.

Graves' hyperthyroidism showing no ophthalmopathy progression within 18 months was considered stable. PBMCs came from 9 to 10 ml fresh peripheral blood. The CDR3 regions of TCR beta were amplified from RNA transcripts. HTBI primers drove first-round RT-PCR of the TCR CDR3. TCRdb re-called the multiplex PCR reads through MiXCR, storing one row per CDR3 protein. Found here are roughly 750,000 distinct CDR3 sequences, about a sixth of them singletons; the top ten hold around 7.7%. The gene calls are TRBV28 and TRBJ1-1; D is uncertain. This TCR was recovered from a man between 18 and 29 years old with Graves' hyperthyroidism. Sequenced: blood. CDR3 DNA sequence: TGTGCCAGCAGCGGAAGGAGAGAAGCTTTCTTT. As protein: CASSGRREAFF.